This TCR beta chain was captured in a study of cytomegalovirus exposure and HLA in healthy donors. Overall study context: Previous work identified roughly 110 million unique TCR beta sequences from roughly 170 million T cells. General study results and limits: Donor immune exposure was known only as CMV serostatus. Listed as cytomegalovirus-associated were 170 or so TCR beta chains.

CDR3 length: 13 amino acids. V was clipped by 2 bases and J by 7 bases, with 9 bases between them. CDR1 and CDR2 (germline): SGDLS, YYNGEE. The PCR contained 60 Vbeta and 13 Jbeta primers. Sequenced by immunoSEQ multiplex PCR; TCRdb stores in-frame clones only, minus some. Of roughly 100,000 clones listed, 12% to 15% were seen once; the top ten hold over 0.8%. Worth noting for this clone: Its specificity is unknown.

V is TRBV9 and J is TRBJ2-2; D perhaps matches TRBD1 (6 bases). Sequenced sample: PBMCs. The clonotype was recovered from a female donor in good health and CMV-seronegative. CDR3 residues: CASSVGQIGELFF. CDR3 nucleotides: TGTGCCAGCAGCGTCGGACAGATCGGGGAGCTGTTTTTT.